The TCR beta chain described here comes from a study of blood T cell repertoires in COVID-19. At the level of the study: The United States, Italy and Spain provided the acute and convalescent COVID-19 samples.

The CDR3 covers 16 residues. V gave up 3 bases and J gave up 6 bases, with 18 bases separating them. Germline V CDR1 and CDR2: KGHSH, LQKENI. Assay used: immunoSEQ multiplex PCR; TCRdb lists only in-frame clones, some missing. The table records over 75,000 clones, 85% to 90% of them present only once. This TCR was sampled from a man aged 45 to 65 with COVID-19, enrolled during active disease. The J gene is TRBJ1-5, the V gene TRBV18; D may be TRBD1 (6 bases). The sequenced sample consisted of peripheral blood. CDR3 region: CASSPSTGAVGQPQHF. CDR3 nucleotides: TGTGCCAGCTCACCCTCGACAGGTGCGGTGGGTCAGCCCCAGCATTTT.